This T cell receptor (beta chain) was captured in a study of breast tumors, draining lymph nodes, adjacent tissues. Study-wide findings and caveats: Tumors had less TCR diversity than lymph nodes, more than nontumor tissue. The data were judged consistent with most tumor T cells coming from lymph node and expanding in tumor. Luminal-like breast cancer showed significantly greater tumor-nontumor repertoire similarity than basal-like breast cancer did.

Via MiXCR, TCRdb re-called the multiplex PCR reads, giving one row per CDR3 protein. The sample lists 70,000 to 85,000 distinct CDR3 sequences, 15% to 20% occurring once. As for this clonotype: Its matching antigen is unknown.

Germline-derived CDR1 and CDR2 are MNHEY and SVGAGI. Trimming stripped 2 bases from V and 0 bases from J, with 11 bases between. This CDR3 contains 17 residues. Samples came from axillary lymph nodes draining the breast cancer. The sample comprised axillary lymph node tissue. The TCR sequence derives from a female donor with breast cancer. Some clones in this sample may be carry-over from other donors' samples. V and J are TRBV6-5 and TRBJ2-6, with D hard to call. The CDR3 sequence is CASSYNTRSSGANVLTF. CDR3 nucleotide sequence: TGTGCCAGCAGTTACAATACACGGAGCTCTGGGGCCAACGTCCTGACTTTC.